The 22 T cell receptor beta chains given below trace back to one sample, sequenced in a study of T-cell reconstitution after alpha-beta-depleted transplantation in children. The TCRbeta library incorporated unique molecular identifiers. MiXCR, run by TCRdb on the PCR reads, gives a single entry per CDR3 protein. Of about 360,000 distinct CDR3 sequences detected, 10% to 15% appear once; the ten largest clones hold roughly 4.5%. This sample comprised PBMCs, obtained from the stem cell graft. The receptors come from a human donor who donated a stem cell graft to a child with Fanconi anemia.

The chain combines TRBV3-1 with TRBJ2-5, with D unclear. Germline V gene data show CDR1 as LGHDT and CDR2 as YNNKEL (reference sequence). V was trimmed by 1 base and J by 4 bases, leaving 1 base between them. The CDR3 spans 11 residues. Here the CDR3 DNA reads TGTGCCAGCAGCCAAGTAGAGACCCAGTACTTC. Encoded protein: CASSQVETQYF.

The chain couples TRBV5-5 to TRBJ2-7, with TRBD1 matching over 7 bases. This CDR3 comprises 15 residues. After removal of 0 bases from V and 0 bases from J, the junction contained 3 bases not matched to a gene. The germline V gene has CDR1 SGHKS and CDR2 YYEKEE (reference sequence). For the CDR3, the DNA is TGTGCCAGCAGCTTGGTCCGGGACAGCTCCTACGAGCAGTACTTC. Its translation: CASSLVRDSSYEQYF. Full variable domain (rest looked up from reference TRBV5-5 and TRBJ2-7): DAGVTQSPTHLIKTRGQQVTLRCSPISGHKSVSWYQQVLGQGPQFIFQYYEKEERGRGNFPDRFSARQFPNYSSELNVNALLLGDSALYLCASSLVRDSSYEQYFGPGTRLTVT.

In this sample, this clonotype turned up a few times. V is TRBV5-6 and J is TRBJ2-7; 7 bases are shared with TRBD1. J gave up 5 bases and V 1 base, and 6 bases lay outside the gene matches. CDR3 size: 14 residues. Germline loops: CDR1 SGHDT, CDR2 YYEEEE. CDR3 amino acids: CASSLTDRAHEQYV. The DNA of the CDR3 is TGTGCCAGCAGCTTGACCGACAGGGCCCACGAGCAGTACGTC.

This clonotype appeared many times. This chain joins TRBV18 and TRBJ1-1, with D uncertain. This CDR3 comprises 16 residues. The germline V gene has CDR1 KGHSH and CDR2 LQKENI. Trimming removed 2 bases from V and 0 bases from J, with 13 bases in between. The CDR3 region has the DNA TGTGCCAGCTCACCAAATATAAAGACGGTGAACACTGAAGCTTTCTTT. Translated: CASSPNIKTVNTEAFF.

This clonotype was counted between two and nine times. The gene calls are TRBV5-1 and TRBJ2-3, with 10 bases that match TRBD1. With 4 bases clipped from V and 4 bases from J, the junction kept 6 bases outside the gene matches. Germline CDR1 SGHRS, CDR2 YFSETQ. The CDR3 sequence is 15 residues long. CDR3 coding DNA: TGCGCCAGCAGCCCGGACAGGGGGTCGGCAGATACGCAGTATTTT. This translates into CASSPDRGSADTQYF.

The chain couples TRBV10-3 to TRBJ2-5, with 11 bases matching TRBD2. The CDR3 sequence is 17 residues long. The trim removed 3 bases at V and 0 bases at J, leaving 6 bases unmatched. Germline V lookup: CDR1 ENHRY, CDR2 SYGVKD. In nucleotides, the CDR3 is TGTGCCATCAGTGAAATCGCTAGCGGGGGGTACCAAGAGACCCAGTACTTC. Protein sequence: CAISEIASGGYQETQYF.

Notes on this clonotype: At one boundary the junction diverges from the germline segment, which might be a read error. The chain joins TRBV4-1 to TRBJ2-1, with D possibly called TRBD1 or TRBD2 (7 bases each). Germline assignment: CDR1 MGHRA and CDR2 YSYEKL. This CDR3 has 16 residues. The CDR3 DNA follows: TGTGCCAGCGGCCTGGGGGGGGACAGTACCTACAATGAGCAGTTCTTC. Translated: CASGLGGDSTYNEQFF.

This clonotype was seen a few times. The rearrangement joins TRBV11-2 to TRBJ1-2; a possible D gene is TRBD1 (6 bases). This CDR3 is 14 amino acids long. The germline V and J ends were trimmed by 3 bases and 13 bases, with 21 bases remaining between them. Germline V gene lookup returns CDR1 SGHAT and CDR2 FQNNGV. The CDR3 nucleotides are TGTGCCAGCAGCTTGACAGGCGGCGACGGCTCGCGCACCTTC. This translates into CASSLTGGDGSRTF.

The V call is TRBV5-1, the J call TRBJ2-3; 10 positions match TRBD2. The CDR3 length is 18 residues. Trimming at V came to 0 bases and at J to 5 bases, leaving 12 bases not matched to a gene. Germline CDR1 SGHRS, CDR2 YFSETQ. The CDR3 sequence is CASSLVPRSGGAVDTQYF. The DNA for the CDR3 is TGCGCCAGCAGCTTGGTCCCCAGAAGCGGGGGGGCCGTAGATACGCAGTATTTT.

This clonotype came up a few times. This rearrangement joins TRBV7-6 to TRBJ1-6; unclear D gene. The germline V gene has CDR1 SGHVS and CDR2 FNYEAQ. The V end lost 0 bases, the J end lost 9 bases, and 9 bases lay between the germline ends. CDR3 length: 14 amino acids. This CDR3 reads CASSLAEQGSPLHF. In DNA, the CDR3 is TGTGCCAGCAGCTTAGCTGAGCAAGGTTCACCCCTCCACTTT.

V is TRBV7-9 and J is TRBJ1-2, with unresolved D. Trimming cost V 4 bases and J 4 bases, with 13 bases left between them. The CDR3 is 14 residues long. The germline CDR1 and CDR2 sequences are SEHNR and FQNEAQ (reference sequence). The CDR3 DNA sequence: TGTGCCAGCAGCTCTAGCGCGGGCCTCTATGGCTACACCTTC. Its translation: CASSSSAGLYGYTF.

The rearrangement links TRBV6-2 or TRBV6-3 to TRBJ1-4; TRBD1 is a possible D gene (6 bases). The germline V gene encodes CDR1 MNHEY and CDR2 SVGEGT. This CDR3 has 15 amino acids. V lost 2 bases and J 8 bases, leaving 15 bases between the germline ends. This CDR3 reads CASSYGGGGREKLFF. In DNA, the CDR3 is TGTGCCAGCAGTTACGGAGGGGGGGGACGGGAAAAACTGTTTTTT.

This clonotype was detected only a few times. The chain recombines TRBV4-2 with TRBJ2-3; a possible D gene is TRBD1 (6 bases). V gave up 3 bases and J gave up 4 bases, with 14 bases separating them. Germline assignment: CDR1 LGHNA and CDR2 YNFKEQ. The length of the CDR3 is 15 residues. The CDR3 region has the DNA TGTGCCAGCAGCCAGGGGGCTAGCCGGGCAGATACGCAGTATTTT. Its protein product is CASSQGASRADTQYF.

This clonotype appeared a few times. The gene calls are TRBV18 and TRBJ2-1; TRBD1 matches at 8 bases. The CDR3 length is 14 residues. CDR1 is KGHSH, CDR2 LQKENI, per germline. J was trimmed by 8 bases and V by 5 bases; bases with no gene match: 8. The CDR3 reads CASSSARGRYEQFF. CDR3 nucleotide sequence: TGTGCCAGCTCATCTGCCAGGGGGCGTTATGAGCAGTTCTTC.

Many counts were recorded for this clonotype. CDR3 in amino acids: CASSPWAGGDTEAFF. The CDR3 nucleotides are TGTGCCAGCAGCCCCTGGGCGGGCGGGGACACTGAAGCTTTCTTT. The genes are TRBV3-1 and TRBJ1-1; no definite D call. Germline CDR1 LGHDT, CDR2 YNNKEL (reference sequence). There are 15 residues in the CDR3. With 4 bases removed from V and 3 bases from J, the gap between germline ends came to 15 bases.

The CDR3 sequence: CASSLSALAGDPYEQYF. The CDR3 DNA is TGTGCCAGCAGTTTGTCCGCTCTAGCGGGGGATCCCTACGAGCAGTACTTC. The chain carries TRBV12-3 or TRBV12-4 and TRBJ2-7; 10 positions match TRBD2. The CDR3 length is 17 residues. V was clipped by 3 bases and J by 2 bases; unmatched bases: 10.

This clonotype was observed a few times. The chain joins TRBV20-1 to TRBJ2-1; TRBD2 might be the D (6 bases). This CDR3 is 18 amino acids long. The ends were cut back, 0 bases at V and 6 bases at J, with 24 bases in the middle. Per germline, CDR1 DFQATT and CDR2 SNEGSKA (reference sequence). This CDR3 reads CSARDVSKGASASNEQFF. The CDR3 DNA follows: TGCAGTGCTAGAGACGTCTCCAAAGGGGCTAGCGCTTCCAATGAGCAGTTCTTC.

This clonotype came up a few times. DNA for the CDR3: TGTGCCAGCAGCCGGCGGGACTATACAGATACGCAGTATTTT. This gives the protein CASSRRDYTDTQYF. The genes are TRBV4-2 and TRBJ2-3, with 7 bases lining up with TRBD2. With V trimmed by 4 bases and J by 3 bases, 4 bases remained unmatched. Germline V gene lookup returns CDR1 LGHNA and CDR2 YNFKEQ. The CDR3 is made up of 14 amino acids.

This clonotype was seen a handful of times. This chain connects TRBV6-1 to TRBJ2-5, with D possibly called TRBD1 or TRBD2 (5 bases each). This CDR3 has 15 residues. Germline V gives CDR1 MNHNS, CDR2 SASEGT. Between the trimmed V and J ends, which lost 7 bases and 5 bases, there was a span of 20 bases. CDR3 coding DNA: TGTGCCAGCACCCTAGGACAAGTTGAGGGGGAGACCCAGTACTTC. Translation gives CASTLGQVEGETQYF.

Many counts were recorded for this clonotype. In DNA form, the CDR3 reads TGTGCCAGCCAGGGGGAGACTAGCGGGCAGGAGCAGTACGTC. This gives the protein CASQGETSGQEQYV. The V and J genes are TRBV28 and TRBJ2-7, with 10 bases identical to TRBD2. CDR1 and CDR2 (germline): MDHEN, SYDVKM. The V and J ends lost 8 bases and 7 bases, in that order; junction bases with no gene match: 11. CDR3 length equals 14 residues.

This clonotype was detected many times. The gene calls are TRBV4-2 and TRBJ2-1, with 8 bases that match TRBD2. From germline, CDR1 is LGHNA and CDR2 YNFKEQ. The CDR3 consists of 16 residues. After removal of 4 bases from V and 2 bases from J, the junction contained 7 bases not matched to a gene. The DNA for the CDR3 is TGTGCCAGCAGCCGAGATACGGGGGGGCCCTACAATGAGCAGTTCTTC. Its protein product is CASSRDTGGPYNEQFF.

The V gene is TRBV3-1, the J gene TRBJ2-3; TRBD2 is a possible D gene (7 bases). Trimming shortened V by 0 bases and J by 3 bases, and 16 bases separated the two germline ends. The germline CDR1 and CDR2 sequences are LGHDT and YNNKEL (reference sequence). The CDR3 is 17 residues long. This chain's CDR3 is CASSQDWGGQPTDTQYF. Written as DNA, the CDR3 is TGTGCCAGCAGCCAAGATTGGGGGGGCCAACCGACAGATACGCAGTATTTT.